This entry lists 15 T cell receptor beta chains sequenced from one sample in a study of human T cells and chemical hapten exposure. One entry per CDR3 protein results from TCRdb running MiXCR on the RACE reads. The sample carries 300,000 to 400,000 distinct CDR3 sequences, 4% to 6% recorded once. As to time point: pre-sensitization, week 0. Regarding treatment: therapeutic diphenylcyclopropenone sensitization with weekly scalp DPC. The sequencing here drew on whole blood, taken in connection with sensitization to the hapten diphenylcyclopropenone (DPC). All receptors derive from a woman aged 45 to 65 with alopecia areata. Some clones in this sample may be carry-over from other donors' samples.

This clonotype has a count of ten or more. The V gene is TRBV6-2 or TRBV6-3, the J gene TRBJ2-7; D remains ambiguous. The CDR3 runs to 15 residues. Germline CDR1 MNHEY, CDR2 SVGEGT. Trimming took off 4 bases at V and 3 bases at J, with 16 bases between the two ends. The CDR3 nucleotides read TGTGCCAGCAGTTCCCTGACCGGGTTAGGCTACGAGCAGTACTTC. It specifies CASSSLTGLGYEQYF.

This clonotype was detected many times. V is TRBV7-6 and J is TRBJ2-6; D gene unclear. This CDR3 is built from 17 residues. V was cut by 5 bases and J by 4 bases, with 18 bases left in between. Germline CDR1 is SGHVS and CDR2 is FNYEAQ. CDR3: CASSPLFARGGANVLTF. The CDR3 region has the DNA TGTGCCAGCAGCCCCCTCTTCGCCCGCGGAGGGGCCAACGTCCTGACTTTC.

The chain recombines TRBV28 with TRBJ1-4; no definite D call. V was cut by 7 bases and J by 5 bases, with 14 bases left in between. Germline assignment: CDR1 MDHEN and CDR2 SYDVKM. The CDR3 contains 14 residues. Written as DNA, the CDR3 is TGTGCCAGCACACACCGGGCCTCCAATGAAAAACTGTTTTTT. Translation: CASTHRASNEKLFF.

This clonotype was counted only a few times. The chain recombines TRBV11-1 with TRBJ1-1; weak D call: TRBD1 (6 bases). This CDR3 has 17 residues. Trimming left V 5 bases short and J 0 bases short, with 19 bases between. Germline-derived CDR1 and CDR2 are SGHAT and FQDESV (reference sequence). The CDR3: CASSPSSTGGLNTEAFF. The CDR3 DNA reads TGTGCCAGCAGCCCATCCTCGACAGGAGGCCTGAACACTGAAGCTTTCTTT.

This chain joins TRBV28 and TRBJ2-7; the D gene is possibly TRBD1 (6 bases). This CDR3 has 14 amino acids. Germline-derived CDR1 and CDR2 are MDHEN and SYDVKM. V was trimmed by 5 bases and J by 2 bases, leaving 13 bases between them. CDR3 nucleotides: TGTGCCAGCAGTAACAGGGTGACCCCCTACGAGCAGTACTTC. Translated, it gives CASSNRVTPYEQYF.

This clonotype was recorded a few times. The chain couples TRBV4-1 to TRBJ2-7; D is possibly TRBD1 (6 bases). The V gene lost 0 bases and the J gene lost 4 bases, with 10 bases spanning the gap. In germline, CDR1 is MGHRA, CDR2 YSYEKL. The CDR3 spans 14 residues. The CDR3 sequence is CASSQETGRYEQYF. The CDR3 bases are TGCGCCAGCAGCCAAGAAACAGGGCGGTACGAGCAGTACTTC.

This clonotype was picked up many times. The chain is built from TRBV7-6 and TRBJ2-3; 8 bases fit TRBD1. Germline CDR1 and CDR2: SGHVS and FNYEAQ. There are 15 residues in the CDR3. The V and J ends lost 4 bases and 4 bases, in that order; junction bases with no gene match: 7. Here the CDR3 reads CASSSGQGDADTQYF. In nucleotides, the CDR3 is TGTGCCAGCAGCTCAGGACAGGGAGACGCAGATACGCAGTATTTT. Variable domain in full (rest from reference TRBV7-6 and TRBJ2-3): GAGVSQSPRYKVTKRGQDVALRCDPISGHVSLYWYRQALGQGPEFLTYFNYEAQQDKSGLPNDRFSAERPEGSISTLTIQRTEQRDSAMYRCASSSGQGDADTQYFGPGTRLTVL.

This clonotype appeared many times. The chain combines TRBV6-5 with TRBJ2-7, with a tentative D call TRBD2 (5 bases). CDR3 length equals 16 residues. Trimming pared 0 bases from V and 2 bases from J, leaving 14 bases between. Germline V CDR1 and CDR2: MNHEY, SVGAGI. The chain's CDR3 is CASSYSDLRNPYEQYF. CDR3 nucleotide sequence: TGTGCCAGCAGTTACTCGGACTTGAGGAATCCCTACGAGCAGTACTTC.

This clonotype came up many times. The rearrangement links TRBV3-1 to TRBJ1-1; possible D gene TRBD1, 5 bases. There are 16 residues in the CDR3. Trimming shortened V by 2 bases and J by 0 bases, and 13 bases separated the two germline ends. Germline V CDR1 and CDR2: LGHDT, YNNKEL (reference sequence). For the CDR3, the DNA is TGTGCCAGCAGCCAATTGACAGTCTCAATGAACACTGAAGCTTTCTTT. This codes for CASSQLTVSMNTEAFF.

This clonotype was detected ten times or more. J is TRBJ1-2 and V is TRBV7-3; the D is unclear. The germline V gene encodes CDR1 SGHTA and CDR2 FQGTGA. Trimming removed 2 bases at V and 3 bases at J, with 10 bases between. This CDR3 comprises 14 residues. This CDR3 reads CASSLAEGHYGYTF. CDR3 nucleotide sequence: TGTGCCAGCAGCTTAGCGGAAGGGCACTATGGCTACACCTTC.

This clonotype was counted between two and nine times. V usage is TRBV20-1 and J usage is TRBJ2-1, with a possible D match to TRBD1 (5 bases). This CDR3 is 14 amino acids long. Germline assignment: CDR1 DFQATT and CDR2 SNEGSKA (reference sequence). Trimming shortened V by 7 bases and J by 9 bases, and 22 bases separated the two germline ends. The CDR3 loop is CSVPVRQGYREQFF. CDR3 DNA: TGCAGTGTACCCGTTCGCCAGGGCTATCGTGAGCAGTTCTTC.

CDR3 region: CASSSRTSGGRSTYEQYF. The CDR3 DNA reads as TGTGCCAGCAGTTCGCGGACTAGCGGGGGGCGGAGTACCTACGAGCAGTACTTC. This chain uses TRBV6-5 with TRBJ2-7, with 14 bases identical to TRBD2. The germline gives CDR1 MNHEY, CDR2 SVGAGI. J was trimmed by 2 bases and V by 4 bases; bases with no gene match: 10. The CDR3 contains 18 residues.

The V call is TRBV21-1, the J call TRBJ2-1; TRBD2, as called in the table, went unchecked against the DNA. TRBV21-1 is a documented pseudogene. This CDR3 has 16 amino acids. In nucleotides, the CDR3 is TGTGCCAGCAGCAAAGGGCGGGCTCGATCCTACAATGAGCAGTTCTTC. Translation gives CASSKGRARSYNEQFF.

In its sample, this clonotype was seen many times. This chain connects TRBV7-2 to TRBJ2-3; 10 bases match TRBD2. J was trimmed by 5 bases and V by 2 bases; bases with no gene match: 4. This CDR3 is 15 amino acids long. CDR1 and CDR2 from the germline V gene are SGHTA and FQGNSA. Written as DNA, the CDR3 is TGTGCCAGCAGCTTAATAGTAGCGGGAGGAGATACGCAGTATTTT. Its translation: CASSLIVAGGDTQYF.

This chain connects TRBV9 to TRBJ1-1; 8 nucleotides align to TRBD1. Germline assignment: CDR1 SGDLS and CDR2 YYNGEE. V was pared by 3 bases and J by 5 bases, with 3 bases of the junction left unmatched. The CDR3 is made up of 13 amino acids. The chain's CDR3 is CASSARTGTEAFF. The CDR3 DNA reads as TGTGCCAGCAGCGCCCGGACAGGGACTGAAGCTTTCTTT.